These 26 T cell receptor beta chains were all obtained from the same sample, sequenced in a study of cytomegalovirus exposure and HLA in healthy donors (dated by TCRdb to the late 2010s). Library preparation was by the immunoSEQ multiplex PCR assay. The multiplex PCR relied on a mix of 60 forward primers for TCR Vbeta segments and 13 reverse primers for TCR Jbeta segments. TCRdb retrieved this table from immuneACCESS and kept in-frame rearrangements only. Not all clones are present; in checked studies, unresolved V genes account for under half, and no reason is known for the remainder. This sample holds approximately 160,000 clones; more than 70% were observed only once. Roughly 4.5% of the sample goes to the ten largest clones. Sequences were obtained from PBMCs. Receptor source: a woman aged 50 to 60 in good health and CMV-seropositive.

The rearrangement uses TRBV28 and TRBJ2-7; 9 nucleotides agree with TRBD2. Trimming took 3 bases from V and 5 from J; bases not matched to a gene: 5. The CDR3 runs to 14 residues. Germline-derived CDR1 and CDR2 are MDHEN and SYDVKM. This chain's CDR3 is CASSFLAGRNEQYF. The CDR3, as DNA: TGTGCCAGCAGTTTCCTAGCGGGAAGGAACGAGCAGTACTTC.

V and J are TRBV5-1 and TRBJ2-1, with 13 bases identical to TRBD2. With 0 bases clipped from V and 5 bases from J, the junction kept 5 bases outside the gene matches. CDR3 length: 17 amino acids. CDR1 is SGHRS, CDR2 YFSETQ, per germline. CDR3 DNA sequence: TGCGCCAGCAGCTTGGCCGGGACTAGCGGGATCAACAATGAGCAGTTCTTC. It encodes CASSLAGTSGINNEQFF.

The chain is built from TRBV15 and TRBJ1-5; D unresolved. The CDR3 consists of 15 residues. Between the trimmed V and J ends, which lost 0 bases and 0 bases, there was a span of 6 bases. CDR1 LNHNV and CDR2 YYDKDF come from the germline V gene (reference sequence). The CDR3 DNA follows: TGTGCCACCAGCAGAGATAGAGGTAGCAATCAGCCCCAGCATTTT. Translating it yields CATSRDRGSNQPQHF.

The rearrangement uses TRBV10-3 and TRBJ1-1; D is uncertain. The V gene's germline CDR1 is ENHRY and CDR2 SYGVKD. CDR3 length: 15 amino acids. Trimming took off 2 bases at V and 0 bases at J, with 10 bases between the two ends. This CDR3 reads CAISEAPGLNTEAFF. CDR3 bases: TGTGCCATCAGTGAGGCCCCAGGATTGAACACTGAAGCTTTCTTT.

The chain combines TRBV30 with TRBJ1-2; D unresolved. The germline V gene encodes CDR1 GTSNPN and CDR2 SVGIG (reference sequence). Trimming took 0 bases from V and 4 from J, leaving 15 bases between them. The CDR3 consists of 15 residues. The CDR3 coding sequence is TGTGCCTGGAGTGTATCGTCGCCAGCGGCCTATGGCTACACCTTC. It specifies CAWSVSSPAAYGYTF.

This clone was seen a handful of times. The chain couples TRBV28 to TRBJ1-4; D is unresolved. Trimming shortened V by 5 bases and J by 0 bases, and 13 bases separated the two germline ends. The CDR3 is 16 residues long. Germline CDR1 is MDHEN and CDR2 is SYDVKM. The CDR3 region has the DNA TGTGCCAGCAGTATAAATCGTGTCGCAACTAATGAAAAACTGTTTTTT. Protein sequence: CASSINRVATNEKLFF.

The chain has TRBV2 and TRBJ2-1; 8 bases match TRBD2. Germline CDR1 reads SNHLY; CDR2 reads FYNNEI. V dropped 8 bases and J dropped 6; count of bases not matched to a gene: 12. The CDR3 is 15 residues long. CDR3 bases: TGTGCCAGCTCCTCGATCGGGAGGGCCGTCAATGAGCAGTTCTTC. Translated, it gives CASSSIGRAVNEQFF. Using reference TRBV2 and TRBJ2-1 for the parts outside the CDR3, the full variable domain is EPEVTQTPSHQVTQMGQEVILRCVPISNHLYFYWYRQILGQKVEFLVSFYNNEISEKSEIFDDQFSVERPDGSNFTLKIRSTKLEDSAMYFCASSSIGRAVNEQFFGPGTRLTVL.

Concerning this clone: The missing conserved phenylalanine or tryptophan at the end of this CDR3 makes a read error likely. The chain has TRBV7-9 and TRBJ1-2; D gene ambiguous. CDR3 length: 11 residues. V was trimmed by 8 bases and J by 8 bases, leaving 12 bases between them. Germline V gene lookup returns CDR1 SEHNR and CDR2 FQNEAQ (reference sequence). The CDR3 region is CASGSKWGYTS. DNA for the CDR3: TGTGCCAGCGGATCAAAATGGGGCTACACCTCC.

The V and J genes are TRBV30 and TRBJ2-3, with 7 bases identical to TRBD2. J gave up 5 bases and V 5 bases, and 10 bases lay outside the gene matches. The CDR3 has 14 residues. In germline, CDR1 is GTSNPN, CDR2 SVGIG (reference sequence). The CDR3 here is CAWQRGLQGDTQYF. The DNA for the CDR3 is TGTGCCTGGCAGCGGGGCCTTCAGGGAGATACGCAGTATTTT.

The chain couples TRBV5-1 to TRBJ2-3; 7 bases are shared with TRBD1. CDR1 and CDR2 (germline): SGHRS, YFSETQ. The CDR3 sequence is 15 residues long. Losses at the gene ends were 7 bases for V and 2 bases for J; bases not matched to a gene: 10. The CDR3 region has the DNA TGCGCCAGCCGATTTCTACAGGGGAACACAGATACGCAGTATTTT. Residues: CASRFLQGNTDTQYF.

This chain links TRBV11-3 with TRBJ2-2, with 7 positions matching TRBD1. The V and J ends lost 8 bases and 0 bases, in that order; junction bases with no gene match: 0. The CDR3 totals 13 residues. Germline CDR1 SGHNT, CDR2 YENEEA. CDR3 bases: TGTGCCAGCGGGACAGCGAACACCGGGGAGCTGTTTTTT. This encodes CASGTANTGELFF.

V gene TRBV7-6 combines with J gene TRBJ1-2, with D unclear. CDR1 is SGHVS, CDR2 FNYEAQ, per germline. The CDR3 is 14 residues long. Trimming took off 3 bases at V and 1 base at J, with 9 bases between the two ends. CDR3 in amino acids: CASSFDGINYGYTF. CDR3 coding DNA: TGTGCCAGCAGCTTCGACGGGATTAACTATGGCTACACCTTC. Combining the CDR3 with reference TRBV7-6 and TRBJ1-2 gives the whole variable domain GAGVSQSPRYKVTKRGQDVALRCDPISGHVSLYWYRQALGQGPEFLTYFNYEAQQDKSGLPNDRFSAERPEGSISTLTIQRTEQRDSAMYRCASSFDGINYGYTFGSGTRLTVV.

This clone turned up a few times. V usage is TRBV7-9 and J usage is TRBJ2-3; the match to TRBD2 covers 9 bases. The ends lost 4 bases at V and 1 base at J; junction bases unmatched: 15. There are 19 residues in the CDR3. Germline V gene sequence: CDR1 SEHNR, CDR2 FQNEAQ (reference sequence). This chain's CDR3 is CASSSMGGGGALGTDTQYF. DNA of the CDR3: TGTGCCAGCAGCTCCATGGGGGGCGGGGGGGCCCTCGGCACAGATACGCAGTATTTT.

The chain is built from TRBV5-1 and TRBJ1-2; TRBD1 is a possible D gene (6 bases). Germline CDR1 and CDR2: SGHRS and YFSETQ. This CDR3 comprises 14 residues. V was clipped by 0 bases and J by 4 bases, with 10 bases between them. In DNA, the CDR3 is TGCGCCAGCAGCTTGGGCGACAGGTCCTATGGCTACACCTTC. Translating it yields CASSLGDRSYGYTF.

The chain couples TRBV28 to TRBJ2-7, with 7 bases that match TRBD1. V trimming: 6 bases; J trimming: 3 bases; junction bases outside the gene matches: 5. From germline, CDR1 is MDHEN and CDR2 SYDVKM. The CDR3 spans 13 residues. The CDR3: CASRSGQFYEQYF. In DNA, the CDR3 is TGTGCCAGCAGATCGGGACAGTTCTACGAGCAGTACTTC. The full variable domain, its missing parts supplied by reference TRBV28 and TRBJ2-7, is DVKVTQSSRYLVKRTGEKVFLECVQDMDHENMFWYRQDPGLGLRLIYFSYDVKMKEKGDIPEGYSVSREKKERFSLILESASTNQTSMYLCASRSGQFYEQYFGPGTRLTVT.

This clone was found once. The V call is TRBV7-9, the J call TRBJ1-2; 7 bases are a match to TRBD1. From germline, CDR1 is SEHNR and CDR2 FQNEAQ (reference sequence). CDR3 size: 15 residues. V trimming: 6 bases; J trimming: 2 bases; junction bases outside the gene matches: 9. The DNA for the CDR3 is TGTGCCAGCAGTCTCCCCCAGGGGGACAACTATGGCTACACCTTC. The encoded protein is CASSLPQGDNYGYTF.

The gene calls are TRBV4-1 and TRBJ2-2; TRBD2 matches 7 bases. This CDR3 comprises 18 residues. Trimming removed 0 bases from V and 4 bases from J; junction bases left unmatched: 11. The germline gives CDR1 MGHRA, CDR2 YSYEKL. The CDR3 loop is CASSQEPRLAVTTGELFF. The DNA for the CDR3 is TGCGCCAGCAGCCAAGAGCCCCGACTAGCTGTTACCACCGGGGAGCTGTTTTTT.

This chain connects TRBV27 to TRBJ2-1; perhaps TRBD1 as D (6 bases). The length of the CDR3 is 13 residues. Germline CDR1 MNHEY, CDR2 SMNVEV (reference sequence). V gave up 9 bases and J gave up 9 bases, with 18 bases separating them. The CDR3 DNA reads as TGTGCCAGTCGGATGACAGGCTTTCTTGAGCAGTTCTTC. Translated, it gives CASRMTGFLEQFF.

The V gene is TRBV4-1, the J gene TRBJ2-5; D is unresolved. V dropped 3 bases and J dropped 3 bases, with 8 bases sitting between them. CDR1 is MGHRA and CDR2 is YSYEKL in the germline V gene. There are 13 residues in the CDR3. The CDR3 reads CASSHYSEETQYF. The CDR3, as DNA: TGCGCCAGCAGCCATTACTCTGAAGAGACCCAGTACTTC.

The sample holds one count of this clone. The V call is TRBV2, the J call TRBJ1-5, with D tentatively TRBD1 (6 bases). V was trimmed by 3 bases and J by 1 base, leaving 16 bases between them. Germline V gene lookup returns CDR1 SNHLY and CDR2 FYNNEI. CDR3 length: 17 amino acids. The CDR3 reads CASSDTLGQRSNQPQHF. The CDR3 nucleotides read TGTGCCAGCAGTGACACCCTGGGACAACGGAGCAATCAGCCCCAGCATTTT.

CDR3 region: CASSDSGEQFF. In nucleotides, the CDR3 is TGTGCCAGCAGTGATTCGGGGGAGCAGTTCTTC. The chain couples TRBV6-4 to TRBJ2-1, with TRBD2 as a possible D gene (5 bases). This CDR3 has 11 residues. V was clipped by 3 bases and J by 10 bases, with 7 bases between them. The germline V gene encodes CDR1 MRHNA and CDR2 SNTAGT.

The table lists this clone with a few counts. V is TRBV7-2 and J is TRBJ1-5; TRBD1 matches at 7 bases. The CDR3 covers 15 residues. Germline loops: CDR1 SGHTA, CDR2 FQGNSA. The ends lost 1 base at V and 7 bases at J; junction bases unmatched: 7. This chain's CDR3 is CASSLVSAGGQPQHF. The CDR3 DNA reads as TGTGCCAGCAGCTTAGTCTCGGCAGGGGGGCAGCCCCAGCATTTT.

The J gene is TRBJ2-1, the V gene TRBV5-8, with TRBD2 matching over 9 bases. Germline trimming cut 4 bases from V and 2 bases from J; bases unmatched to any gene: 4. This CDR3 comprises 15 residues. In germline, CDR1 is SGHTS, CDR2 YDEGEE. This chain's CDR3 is CASSRLADPYNEQFF. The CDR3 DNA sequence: TGTGCCAGCAGCCGACTAGCGGACCCCTACAATGAGCAGTTCTTC. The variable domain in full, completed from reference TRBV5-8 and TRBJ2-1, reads EAGVTQSPTHLIKTRGQQATLRCSPISGHTSVYWYQQALGLGLQFLLWYDEGEERNRGNFPPRFSGRQFPNYSSELNVNALELEDSALYLCASSRLADPYNEQFFGPGTRLTVL.

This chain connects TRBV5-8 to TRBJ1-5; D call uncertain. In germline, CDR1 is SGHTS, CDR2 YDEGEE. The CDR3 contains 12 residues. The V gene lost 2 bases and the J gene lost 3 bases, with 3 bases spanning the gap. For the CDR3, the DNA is TGTGCCAGCAGCTTACTCAATCAGCCCCAGCATTTT. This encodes CASSLLNQPQHF.

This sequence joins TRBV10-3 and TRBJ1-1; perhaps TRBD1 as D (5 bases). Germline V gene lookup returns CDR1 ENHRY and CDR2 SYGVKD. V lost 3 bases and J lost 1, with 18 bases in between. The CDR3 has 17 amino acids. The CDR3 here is CAISDCPPGTPNTEAFF. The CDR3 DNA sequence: TGTGCCATCAGTGATTGCCCGCCCGGGACTCCGAACACTGAAGCTTTCTTT.

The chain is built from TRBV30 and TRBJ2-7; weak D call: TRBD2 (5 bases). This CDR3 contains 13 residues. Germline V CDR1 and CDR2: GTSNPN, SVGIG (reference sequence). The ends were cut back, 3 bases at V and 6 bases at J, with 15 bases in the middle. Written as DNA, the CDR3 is TGTGCCTGGAGCTCCGGACTGTCCCCCGAGCAGTACTTC. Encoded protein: CAWSSGLSPEQYF.